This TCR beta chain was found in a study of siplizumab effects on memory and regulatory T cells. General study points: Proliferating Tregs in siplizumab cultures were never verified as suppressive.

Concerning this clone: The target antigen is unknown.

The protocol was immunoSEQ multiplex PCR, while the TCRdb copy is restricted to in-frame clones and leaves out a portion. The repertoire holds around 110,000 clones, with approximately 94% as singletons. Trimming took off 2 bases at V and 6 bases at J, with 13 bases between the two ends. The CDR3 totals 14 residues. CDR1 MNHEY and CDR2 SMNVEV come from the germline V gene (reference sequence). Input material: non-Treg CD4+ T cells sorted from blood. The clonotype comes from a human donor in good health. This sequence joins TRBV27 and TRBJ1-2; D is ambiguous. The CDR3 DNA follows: TGTGCCAGCAGTTTACTCAGGCCAACTGATGGCTACACCTTC. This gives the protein CASSLLRPTDGYTF.